The 27 T cell receptor beta chains in this list originate from one sample, sequenced in a study of T cells after yellow fever vaccination. TCRdb re-called the 5' RACE reads with MiXCR, one entry per CDR3 protein. The sample records around 500,000 distinct CDR3 sequences, just over 20% being singletons. The material was PBMCs, obtained more than 20 days after the first yellow fever vaccination. These receptors all come from a man between 18 and 29 years old who received the YFV17D yellow fever vaccine.

The V call is TRBV4-3, the J call TRBJ2-3; 7 nucleotides agree with TRBD2. The germline gives CDR1 LGHNA, CDR2 YSLEER. V lost 5 bases and J lost 3; bases outside the gene matches: 5. The CDR3 has 14 amino acids. The CDR3 sequence: CASSLREKTDTQYF. The CDR3 DNA reads TGCGCCAGCAGCTTGCGGGAGAAAACAGATACGCAGTATTTT.

The table lists this clonotype with a few counts. The rearrangement links TRBV7-9 to TRBJ1-6; 10 positions match TRBD1. The V and J ends lost 4 bases and 0 bases, in that order; junction bases with no gene match: 3. Germline assignment: CDR1 SEHNR and CDR2 FQNEAQ (reference sequence). The CDR3 is 17 amino acids. CDR3 loop: CASSSGDRGSYNSPLHF. The CDR3, as DNA: TGTGCCAGCAGCTCCGGGGACAGGGGCTCCTATAATTCACCCCTCCACTTT.

This sequence joins TRBV27 and TRBJ2-7, with D hard to call. V was clipped by 0 bases and J by 6 bases, with 18 bases between them. Germline V gene sequence: CDR1 MNHEY, CDR2 SMNVEV (reference sequence). The CDR3 spans 16 residues. DNA for the CDR3: TGTGCCAGCAGTTTATCCAGGACCCTAAGCCTAGGCGAGCAGTACGTC. This sequence encodes CASSLSRTLSLGEQYV.

This clonotype was detected a few times. The chain is built from TRBV28 and TRBJ2-7; 13 bases agree with TRBD2. Germline CDR1 is MDHEN and CDR2 is SYDVKM. V lost 6 bases to trimming and J lost 1 base; unmatched junction nucleotides: 12. The CDR3 contains 18 residues. In DNA, the CDR3 is TGTGCCAGCAGGGCGGGACTAGCGGGGAAGACAAAATCCTACGAGCAGTACGTC. It specifies CASRAGLAGKTKSYEQYV.

This clonotype was found a few times. The V and J genes are TRBV5-1 and TRBJ2-7; 8 nucleotides agree with TRBD2. Germline trimming cut 4 bases from V and 5 bases from J; bases unmatched to any gene: 11. Per the germline V gene, CDR1 is SGHRS and CDR2 is YFSETQ. CDR3 length equals 15 residues. DNA for the CDR3: TGCGCCAGCAGCGAGGGCGGGGGGCCCCATGACGAGCAGTACTTC. It is translated as CASSEGGGPHDEQYF.

This clonotype came up many times. The gene calls are TRBV30 and TRBJ1-5; D remains ambiguous. The CDR3 covers 13 residues. The germline CDR1 and CDR2 sequences are GTSNPN and SVGIG (reference sequence). The V end lost 0 bases, the J end lost 4 bases, and 7 bases lay between the germline ends. CDR3 residues: CAWSVAANQPQHF. As DNA, the CDR3 is TGTGCCTGGAGTGTGGCAGCTAATCAGCCCCAGCATTTT. Full variable domain (rest looked up from reference TRBV30 and TRBJ1-5): SQTIHQWPATLVQPVGSPLSLECTVEGTSNPNLYWYRQAAGRGLQLLFYSVGIGQISSEVPQNLSASRPQDRQFILSSKKLLLSDSGFYLCAWSVAANQPQHFGDGTRLSIL.

The rearrangement links TRBV6-1 to TRBJ1-6, with D unresolved. The V gene lost 0 bases and the J gene lost 3 bases, with 6 bases spanning the gap. Per the germline V gene, CDR1 is MNHNS and CDR2 is SASEGT. This CDR3 is built from 15 residues. CDR3 DNA: TGTGCCAGCAGTGAAGCGCGGATCTATAATTCACCCCTCCACTTT. It is translated as CASSEARIYNSPLHF.

The chain is built from TRBV14 and TRBJ1-2, with D possibly matching TRBD1 (5 bases). Trimming took off 1 base at V and 4 bases at J, with 10 bases between the two ends. CDR3 size: 14 residues. CDR1 and CDR2 (germline): SGHDN, FVKESK. CDR3 residues: CASSQGGATYGYTF. The CDR3 coding sequence is TGTGCCAGCAGCCAAGGTGGGGCTACCTATGGCTACACCTTC.

This clonotype came up many times. The rearrangement links TRBV3-1 to TRBJ1-1; a possible D gene is TRBD1 (5 bases). Germline V gives CDR1 LGHDT, CDR2 YNNKEL (reference sequence). V lost 3 bases and J lost 2, with 10 bases in between. This CDR3 is 14 amino acids long. CDR3 DNA sequence: TGTGCCAGCAGCCAGCGGGGGGGAAACACTGAAGCTTTCTTT. It encodes CASSQRGGNTEAFF.

This clonotype has only a few counts. This chain uses TRBV28 with TRBJ2-7, with TRBD1 matching 8 bases. From germline, CDR1 is MDHEN and CDR2 SYDVKM. The V and J ends lost 5 bases and 0 bases, in that order; junction bases with no gene match: 3. This CDR3 comprises 14 residues. Written as DNA, the CDR3 is TGTGCCAGCAGTACAGGGGGTAGCTCCTACGAGCAGTACGTC. It specifies CASSTGGSSYEQYV.

The chain has TRBV4-2 and TRBJ2-3; 10 bases map to TRBD2. The CDR3 sequence is 17 residues long. The trim removed 1 base at V and 5 bases at J, leaving 9 bases unmatched. Germline loops: CDR1 LGHNA, CDR2 YNFKEQ. Here the CDR3 reads CASSQAPAGGPGDTQYF. DNA of the CDR3: TGTGCCAGCAGCCAAGCTCCAGCGGGGGGGCCCGGAGATACGCAGTATTTT.

This clonotype was counted many times. J is TRBJ2-1 and V is TRBV6-5; 12 bases are shared with TRBD1. The CDR3 is 15 residues long. CDR1 and CDR2 from the germline V gene are MNHEY and SVGAGI. The junction had 6 bases not matched to a gene; V was cut back by 3 bases and J by 9 bases. DNA of the CDR3: TGTGCCAGCAGTTATAGGGACAGGGGGCGGGCTGAGCAGTTCTTC. Translating it yields CASSYRDRGRAEQFF.

J is TRBJ2-7 and V is TRBV18; no clear D gene. Looked up from germline, CDR1 is KGHSH and CDR2 is LQKENI. V was pared by 3 bases and J by 7 bases, with 13 bases between. The CDR3 contains 13 residues. Here the CDR3 reads CASSPPPPGEQYV. Here the CDR3 DNA reads TGTGCCAGCTCACCCCCCCCACCTGGGGAGCAGTACGTC.

The chain combines TRBV6-2 or TRBV6-3 with TRBJ2-2; TRBD2 matches 10 bases. The germline V gene has CDR1 MNHEY and CDR2 SVGEGT. V lost 4 bases, J lost 7 bases, and 9 bases stayed unmatched. The CDR3 consists of 16 residues. CDR3 nucleotide sequence: TGTGCCAGCAGTTCCCCAGCGGGGGGGCCAGGCGGGGAGCTGTTTTTT. This gives the protein CASSSPAGGPGGELFF.

The chain recombines TRBV6-5 with TRBJ1-1; 9 positions agree with TRBD1. CDR1 is MNHEY, CDR2 SVGAGI, per germline. The CDR3 runs 15 residues. The trim removed 2 bases at V and 1 base at J, leaving 2 bases unmatched. The CDR3 sequence is CASSYGGQGNTEAFF. In DNA form, the CDR3 reads TGTGCCAGCAGTTACGGGGGACAGGGGAACACTGAAGCTTTCTTT.

This clonotype was recorded a few times. The V call is TRBV7-2, the J call TRBJ2-5; maybe TRBD1 (6 bases). V gave up 5 bases and J gave up 1 base, with 11 bases separating them. CDR3 length equals 14 residues. Germline-derived CDR1 and CDR2 are SGHTA and FQGNSA. CDR3 in DNA: TGTGCCAGCAGCCGAACAGGGATCCAAGAGACCCAGTACTTC. This encodes CASSRTGIQETQYF.

This clonotype was seen many times. A junction boundary mismatches the germline segment, possibly from a read error. The rearrangement uses TRBV12-3 or TRBV12-4 and TRBJ2-2; no reliable D call. The CDR3 is made up of 14 amino acids. The DNA for the CDR3 is TGTGCCAGCAGTCAGCTACGGAACGCCGGGGAGCTGTTTTTT. Translated, it gives CASSQLRNAGELFF.

This clonotype turned up a few times. V is TRBV6-2 or TRBV6-3 and J is TRBJ1-1; 7 bases align to TRBD1. The length of the CDR3 is 15 residues. The V gene's germline CDR1 is MNHEY and CDR2 SVGEGT. J was trimmed by 0 bases and V by 2 bases; bases with no gene match: 3. CDR3 amino acids: CASSYRGGLNTEAFF. The CDR3 bases are TGTGCCAGCAGTTACCGAGGGGGCCTGAACACTGAAGCTTTCTTT.

The rearrangement joins TRBV10-3 to TRBJ2-3; no firm D call. The CDR3 runs 11 residues. Germline V gene lookup returns CDR1 ENHRY and CDR2 SYGVKD. V lost 6 bases and J 5 bases, leaving 6 bases between the germline ends. The CDR3 here is CAIRALDTQYF. CDR3 nucleotides: TGTGCCATCAGGGCCCTAGATACGCAGTATTTT.

The sample holds a few counts of this clonotype. The chain links TRBV20-1 to TRBJ2-3; D gene ambiguous. The CDR3 consists of 14 residues. Germline-derived CDR1 and CDR2 are DFQATT and SNEGSKA (reference sequence). Trimming shortened V by 5 bases and J by 0 bases, and 12 bases separated the two germline ends. The CDR3 sequence: CSALDWASTDTQYF. CDR3 DNA: TGCAGTGCTCTCGACTGGGCTAGCACAGATACGCAGTATTTT.

The chain carries TRBV29-1 and TRBJ2-4; D is perhaps TRBD2 (5 bases). Trimming stripped 4 bases from V and 3 bases from J, with 10 bases between. Per the germline V gene, CDR1 is SQVTM and CDR2 is ANQGSEA. The CDR3 covers 13 residues. The CDR3 coding sequence is TGCAGCGTTGTAGAGGGAAGCAAAAACATTCAGTACTTC. This encodes CSVVEGSKNIQYF.

The rearrangement uses TRBV7-9 and TRBJ1-1; D is possibly TRBD1 (6 bases). Between the trimmed V and J ends, which lost 2 bases and 4 bases, there was a span of 14 bases. Germline lookup yields CDR1 SEHNR and CDR2 FQNEAQ (reference sequence). CDR3 length: 15 amino acids. The CDR3: CASSLPQGLGTEAFF. The CDR3 DNA follows: TGTGCCAGCAGCTTACCACAGGGTTTAGGCACTGAAGCTTTCTTT.

V usage is TRBV11-2 and J usage is TRBJ2-3, with 15 bases identical to TRBD2. The V segment lost 2 bases and the J segment 0 bases; nucleotides outside the gene matches: 9. The CDR3 has 20 residues. CDR1 is SGHAT, CDR2 FQNNGV, per germline. The CDR3 reads CASSLRGLAGGPPSTDTQYF. The CDR3 coding sequence is TGTGCCAGCAGCTTACGGGGACTAGCGGGGGGACCACCTAGCACAGATACGCAGTATTTT.

This chain uses TRBV7-8 with TRBJ2-2; 9 bases agree with TRBD1. Trimming cost V 3 bases and J 3 bases; bases outside gene matches: 8. This CDR3 contains 17 residues. Per the germline V gene, CDR1 is SGHVS and CDR2 is FQNEAQ. This chain's CDR3 is CASSFLLGQGDTGELFF. DNA of the CDR3: TGTGCCAGCAGCTTCCTACTGGGACAGGGCGACACCGGGGAGCTGTTTTTT.

The chain links TRBV9 to TRBJ2-4, with a possible D match to TRBD1 (5 bases). Germline V gives CDR1 SGDLS, CDR2 YYNGEE. The CDR3 totals 16 residues. Trimming removed 0 bases from V and 0 bases from J, with 10 bases in between. The CDR3, as DNA: TGTGCCAGCAGCGTAGATCCAGGGATAGCCAAAAACATTCAGTACTTC. It translates to CASSVDPGIAKNIQYF.

This clonotype was found a few times. The chain employs TRBV5-1 and TRBJ1-4, with D unclear. In germline, CDR1 is SGHRS, CDR2 YFSETQ. V lost 2 bases, J lost 8 bases, and 10 bases lay in between. The CDR3 is 13 amino acids. The CDR3 DNA sequence: TGCGCCAGCAGCTTCGACCGAGGGGAAAAACTGTTTTTT. This translates into CASSFDRGEKLFF. The variable domain in full, with the rest retrieved from reference TRBV5-1 and TRBJ1-4, is KAGVTQTPRYLIKTRGQQVTLSCSPISGHRSVSWYQQTPGQGLQFLFEYFSETQRNKGNFPGRFSGRQFSNSRSEMNVSTLELGDSALYLCASSFDRGEKLFFGSGTQLSVL.

This clonotype was seen repeatedly, ten times or more. The chain recombines TRBV4-2 with TRBJ1-6; D is undetermined. The CDR3 extends over 16 amino acids. V shed 0 bases and J shed 10 bases, with 16 bases lying between them. CDR1 and CDR2 (germline): LGHNA, YNFKEQ. This CDR3 is CASSQEDGSTQSPLHF. CDR3 sequence (DNA): TGTGCCAGCAGCCAAGAGGACGGGTCGACCCAGTCACCCCTCCACTTT.